These 13 T cell receptor beta chains originate from one sample sequenced in a study of cytomegalovirus exposure and HLA in healthy donors. The PCR employed 60 Vbeta primers together with 13 Jbeta primers. TCRdb's table, derived via immunoSEQ multiplex PCR, lists solely in-frame clones and lacks some. The sample carries 150,000 to 200,000 clones, about 71% recorded once. The sequenced sample was PBMCs. The source of these receptors is a woman aged 30 to 39 in good health and CMV-seronegative.

The rearrangement uses TRBV28 and TRBJ2-5; the match to TRBD2 covers 8 bases. The CDR3 extends over 15 amino acids. Germline V gives CDR1 MDHEN, CDR2 SYDVKM. V dropped 8 bases and J dropped 0; count of bases not matched to a gene: 8. CDR3 sequence reads: CASSLRGGHQETQYF. CDR3 coding DNA: TGTGCCAGCTCCCTCCGGGGGGGGCACCAAGAGACCCAGTACTTC.

The V and J genes are TRBV28 and TRBJ1-3; D gene ambiguous. V was pared by 4 bases and J by 8 bases, with 12 bases between. The germline gives CDR1 MDHEN, CDR2 SYDVKM. This CDR3 region has 13 residues. DNA for the CDR3: TGTGCCAGCAGTTCCCCGGGAGGATACACCATATATTTT. Translation: CASSSPGGYTIYF.

This sequence joins TRBV4-1 and TRBJ2-2; TRBD2 is a possible D gene (7 bases). V lost 2 bases to trimming and J lost 7 bases, with 17 bases between them. CDR3 length: 16 amino acids. The germline V gene has CDR1 MGHRA and CDR2 YSYEKL. The CDR3 protein is CASSQKMGGAVGELFF. Written as DNA, the CDR3 is TGCGCCAGCAGCCAAAAAATGGGGGGGGCGGTCGGGGAGCTGTTTTTT.

The genes are TRBV5-4 and TRBJ2-5, with TRBD2 matching over 9 bases. Germline V gives CDR1 SGHNT, CDR2 YYREEE (reference sequence). This CDR3 has 16 amino acids. V was clipped by 0 bases and J by 5 bases; unmatched bases: 8. CDR3 loop: CASSLEAASGAETQYF. Here the CDR3 DNA reads TGTGCCAGCAGCTTGGAGGCCGCTAGCGGGGCGGAGACCCAGTACTTC. Filled out from reference TRBV5-4 and TRBJ2-5, the complete variable domain reads ETGVTQSPTHLIKTRGQQVTLRCSSQSGHNTVSWYQQALGQGPQFIFQYYREEENGRGNFPPRFSGLQFPNYSSELNVNALELDDSALYLCASSLEAASGAETQYFGPGTRLLVL.

The V and J genes are TRBV25-1 and TRBJ2-7; TRBD1 agrees at 12 bases. CDR1 MGHDK and CDR2 SYGVNS come from the germline V gene. Trimming took 8 bases from V and 0 from J; bases not matched to a gene: 8. The CDR3 has 16 residues. The CDR3 DNA is TGTGCCAGCCCTGGGGACAGGGGGCTACTCTCCTACGAGCAGTACTTC. Translating it yields CASPGDRGLLSYEQYF.

The V call is TRBV7-9, the J call TRBJ2-5, with 9 bases that match TRBD2. Unmatched junction bases numbered 4, after V lost 3 bases and J lost 5 bases. Germline V gene sequence: CDR1 SEHNR, CDR2 FQNEAQ (reference sequence). CDR3 size: 14 residues. CDR3 amino acids: CASSFPAGGETQYF. CDR3 sequence (DNA): TGTGCCAGCAGCTTTCCAGCGGGGGGCGAGACCCAGTACTTC.

The chain links TRBV4-3 to TRBJ1-6; TRBD1 is a possible D gene (6 bases). This CDR3 is built from 19 residues. V gave up 1 base and J gave up 10 bases, with 26 bases separating them. CDR1 is LGHNA, CDR2 YSLEER, per germline. DNA for the CDR3: TGCGCCAGCAGCCAAGGCGTCGGGCAGGCGGCATTTAGGGGGTCACCCCTCCACTTT. Protein: CASSQGVGQAAFRGSPLHF.

The rearrangement joins TRBV6-5 to TRBJ2-5, with 12 positions matching TRBD2. The CDR3 sequence is 16 residues long. The V segment lost 4 bases and the J segment 2 bases; nucleotides outside the gene matches: 5. CDR1 is MNHEY, CDR2 SVGAGI, per germline. In nucleotides, the CDR3 is TGTGCCAGCAGTTTTAGACTAGCGGGGGTGCAAGAGACCCAGTACTTC. Translation: CASSFRLAGVQETQYF.

Of note for this clone: Compared with germline, one end of the junction differs, possibly owing to a read error. This same CDR3 is encoded by further DNA sequences in the sample. The genes are TRBV30 and TRBJ1-6, with D maybe TRBD1 (6 bases). The CDR3 totals 13 residues. The germline V gene has CDR1 GTSNPN and CDR2 SVGIG (reference sequence). The DNA for the CDR3 is TGTGCCTGGAGTGTATCAGGGGCCGATCCCCTCCACTTC. This codes for CAWSVSGADPLHF. The full variable domain, completed using reference TRBV30 and TRBJ1-6, is SQTIHQWPATLVQPVGSPLSLECTVEGTSNPNLYWYRQAAGRGLQLLFYSVGIGQISSEVPQNLSASRPQDRQFILSSKKLLLSDSGFYLCAWSVSGADPLHFGNGTRLTVT.

The CDR3 here is CASSFAGQAVNEQFF. CDR3 nucleotide sequence: TGTGCCAGCAGCTTTGCGGGACAGGCTGTCAATGAGCAGTTCTTC. The chain recombines TRBV7-3 with TRBJ2-1; TRBD1 matches at 8 bases. V dropped 3 bases and J dropped 6; count of bases not matched to a gene: 7. This CDR3 has 15 amino acids. Per germline, CDR1 SGHTA and CDR2 FQGTGA.

The chain combines TRBV19 with TRBJ2-7; 9 bases are a match to TRBD1. V lost 4 bases to trimming and J lost 1 base; unmatched junction nucleotides: 8. The CDR3 extends over 16 amino acids. Germline CDR1 is LNHDA and CDR2 is SQIVND (reference sequence). The CDR3 sequence: CASSTDPGQGSYEQYF. CDR3 coding DNA: TGTGCCAGTAGTACGGACCCGGGACAGGGATCCTACGAGCAGTACTTC.

Written as DNA, the CDR3 is TGTGCCACCTCCGCAGGTTCCTTCACAGATACGCAGTATTTT. Translating gives CATSAGSFTDTQYF. V is TRBV10-3 and J is TRBJ2-3; D not resolved. The CDR3 extends over 14 amino acids. Germline CDR1 and CDR2: ENHRY and SYGVKD. The V end was cut by 10 bases, the J end by 2 bases, with 16 bases between.

This chain joins TRBV7-9 and TRBJ2-2; TRBD2 is a possible D gene (5 bases). Per the germline V gene, CDR1 is SEHNR and CDR2 is FQNEAQ (reference sequence). The CDR3 length is 15 residues. The V end was cut by 6 bases, the J end by 7 bases, with 18 bases between. In DNA, the CDR3 is TGTGCCAGCAGAGAAGGCCTTCTAGCTTTCGGGGAGCTGTTTTTT. It specifies CASREGLLAFGELFF.